This T cell receptor beta chain originates from a study of blood T cell repertoires in COVID-19. Background on the study: From T cells, B-cell-depleted T cells, or PBMCs came the material, which was cDNA or gDNA.

Authors' data handling: Estimation of nucleated cell counts relied on the amplification of reference gene primers. The table came from immunoSEQ multiplex PCR; TCRdb's copy has only in-frame clones and leaves some out. V and J calls and clone size come straight from that table; D and trimming were deduced from the DNA. The data show around 160,000 clones, around 87% seen once. Enrolled during active infection, Seattle patients were then followed longitudinally. CDR1 and CDR2 (germline): SGHTA, FQGNSA. V was clipped by 6 bases and J by 3 bases, with 16 bases between them. The length of the CDR3 is 15 residues.

The clonotype was recovered from a man between 18 and 35 years old with COVID-19, enrolled during active disease. The gene calls are TRBV7-2 and TRBJ2-3; D remains unclear. The sequenced sample consisted of peripheral blood. In DNA, the CDR3 is TGTGCCAGCAGAACCGGTGATTCGTGGACAGATACGCAGTATTTT. This translates into CASRTGDSWTDTQYF.